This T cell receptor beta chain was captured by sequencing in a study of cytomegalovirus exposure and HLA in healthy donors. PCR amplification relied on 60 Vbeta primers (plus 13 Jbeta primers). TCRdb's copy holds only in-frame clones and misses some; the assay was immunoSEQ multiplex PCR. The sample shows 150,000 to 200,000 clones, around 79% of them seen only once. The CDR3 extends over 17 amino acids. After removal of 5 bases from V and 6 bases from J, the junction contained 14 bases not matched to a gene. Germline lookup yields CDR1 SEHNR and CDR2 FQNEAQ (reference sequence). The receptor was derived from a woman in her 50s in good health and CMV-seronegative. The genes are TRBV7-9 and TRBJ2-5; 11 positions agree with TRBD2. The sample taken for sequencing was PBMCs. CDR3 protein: CASSLRVTSGGGKTQYF. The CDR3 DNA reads TGTGCCAGCAGCCTAAGGGTAACTAGCGGGGGAGGAAAGACCCAGTACTTC.